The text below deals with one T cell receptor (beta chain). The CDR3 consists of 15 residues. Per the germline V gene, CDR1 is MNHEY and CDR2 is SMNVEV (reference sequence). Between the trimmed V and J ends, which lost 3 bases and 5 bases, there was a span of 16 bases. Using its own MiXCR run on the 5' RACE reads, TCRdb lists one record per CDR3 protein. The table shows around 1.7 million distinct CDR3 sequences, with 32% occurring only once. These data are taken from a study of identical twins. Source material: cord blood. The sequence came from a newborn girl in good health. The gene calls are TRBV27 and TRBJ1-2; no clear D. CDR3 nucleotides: TGTGCCAGCAGTTTCGGGGAGCCGTGGAAATATGGCTACACCTTC. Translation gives CASSFGEPWKYGYTF.